This T cell receptor beta chain was captured in a study of T-cell reconstitution after alpha-beta-depleted transplantation in children. The CDR3 covers 15 residues. J was trimmed by 1 base and V by 6 bases; bases with no gene match: 9. Germline V gene data show CDR1 as SEHNR and CDR2 as FQNEAQ (reference sequence). Unique molecular identifiers tagged the TCRbeta library. MiXCR, run by TCRdb on the PCR reads, gives a single entry per CDR3 protein. The profile covers about 420,000 distinct CDR3 sequences, with roughly 11% appearing a single time and about 5% taken by the ten largest. Specimen: PBMCs from the stem cell graft donor, collected from the stem cell graft. The clonotype was recovered from a human donor who donated a stem cell graft to a child with acute myeloid leukemia. The J gene is TRBJ2-7, the V gene TRBV7-9; the match to TRBD2 covers 7 bases. This CDR3 is CASRPSGGGSYEQYF. For the CDR3, the DNA is TGTGCCAGCAGGCCGTCTGGGGGAGGGTCCTACGAGCAGTACTTC.